The present T cell receptor (beta chain) was sequenced within a study of control samples from healthy donors and cancer patients. Germline values: CDR1 MDHEN, CDR2 SYDVKM. The CDR3 is 14 amino acids. The trim removed 6 bases at V and 2 bases at J, leaving 5 bases unmatched. Sequenced by immunoSEQ multiplex PCR; TCRdb stores in-frame clones only, minus some. This sample has around 130,000 clones; 87% occur once, and the top ten carry around an eighth. The J gene is TRBJ2-3, the V gene TRBV28; 7 bases align to TRBD1. Source material: blood. This TCR was sampled from a man aged 25-40 years in good health. CDR3 protein: CASRPGQPTDTQYF. For the CDR3, the DNA is TGTGCCAGCAGACCGGGACAGCCCACAGATACGCAGTATTTT.